What follows are 11 T cell receptor beta chains derived from one specimen sequenced in a study of T cells expressing NK-cell markers. TCRdb reanalyzed the 5' RACE reads and collapses them to one entry per CDR3 protein, without DNA. This sample's table reports roughly 160,000 distinct CDR3 sequences. The sample taken for sequencing was blood T cells: a sorted CD56 or NKG2C T cell subset, CD4+ or CD8+ T cells, or bulk PBMC T cells (not recorded which). All receptors derive from a woman between 18 and 75 years old in good health.

The gene calls are TRBV20-1 and TRBJ2-2; the D call from TCRdb, TRBD1, cannot be confirmed without DNA. Germline lookup yields CDR1 DFQATT and CDR2 SNEGSKA (reference sequence). This CDR3 comprises 15 residues. This chain's CDR3 is CSASRGGAGTGELFF.

V is TRBV20-1 and J is TRBJ2-3; TCRdb reports TRBD1, a call that lacks DNA to check it against. The germline gives CDR1 DFQATT, CDR2 SNEGSKA (reference sequence). The CDR3 length is 13 residues. CDR3 protein: CSAPGPTRDTQYF.

The genes are TRBV6-1 and TRBJ1-2; TCRdb proposes TRBD1, but this gene call is untestable without DNA. The CDR3 is 14 residues long. Germline CDR1 MNHNS, CDR2 SASEGT. The CDR3 is CASSPRADTYGYTF.

This chain connects TRBV20-1 to TRBJ2-1; TCRdb designates TRBD1, a call that cannot be tested without DNA. This CDR3 region has 15 residues. Germline CDR1 DFQATT, CDR2 SNEGSKA (reference sequence). The CDR3 sequence is CSARDWTGWSNEQFF.

The chain couples TRBV6-1 to TRBJ2-5; the TCRdb D gene call, TRBD2, has no DNA to confirm it. Germline CDR1 MNHNS, CDR2 SASEGT. The length of the CDR3 is 16 residues. This CDR3 is CASSEAWTSAKETQYF.

This chain joins TRBV11-2 and TRBJ1-3. Germline V lookup: CDR1 SGHAT, CDR2 FQNNGV. The CDR3 totals 15 residues. CDR3: CASSLSRGSGNTIYF.

The V and J genes are TRBV7-2 and TRBJ2-1; TCRdb's D gene call, TRBD2, goes unchecked for lack of DNA. Germline assignment: CDR1 SGHTA and CDR2 FQGNSA. The CDR3 has 15 residues. The CDR3 here is CASSLPRGAYNEQFF.

The chain carries TRBV5-1 and TRBJ2-1; as DNA is missing, the TRBD2 call by TCRdb cannot be tested. CDR1 and CDR2 from the germline V gene are SGHRS and YFSETQ. The CDR3 contains 17 residues. The CDR3 loop is CASRPATSGIPYNEQFF.

The chain links TRBV7-8 to TRBJ2-7; absent DNA, TCRdb's TRBD2 call cannot be checked. There are 12 residues in the CDR3. Germline V gene sequence: CDR1 SGHVS, CDR2 FQNEAQ. The chain's CDR3 is CPWRGGSYEQYF.

The chain has TRBV4-2 and TRBJ2-3. The CDR3 length is 13 residues. Germline CDR1 and CDR2: LGHNA and YNFKEQ. The chain's CDR3 is CASSQTTPDTQYF.

The chain combines TRBV3-1 with TRBJ1-6; TCRdb picks TRBD1, but there is no DNA to check that call. The length of the CDR3 is 14 residues. CDR1 is LGHDT and CDR2 is YNNKEL in the germline V gene (reference sequence). The CDR3: CASSQTEGSSPLHF.